One and the same sample provided the 21 T cell receptor beta chains below, sequenced in a study of blood T cell repertoires in COVID-19. The method was immunoSEQ multiplex PCR; TCRdb's version includes in-frame clones alone and lacks a portion of them. This sample has approximately 190,000 clones, with roughly 84% found just once. Sequencing was carried out using peripheral blood. Receptor source: a human donor in a cohort sampled during active COVID-19.

The table lists this clone with a count of one. The CDR3 sequence is CASSLAGQGRQPQHF. The CDR3 DNA sequence: TGTGCCAGCAGCTTGGCGGGACAGGGCCGGCAGCCCCAGCATTTT. This sequence joins TRBV5-8 and TRBJ1-5; 9 bases line up with TRBD1. Germline loops: CDR1 SGHTS, CDR2 YDEGEE. This CDR3 is built from 15 residues. The trim removed 0 bases at V and 7 bases at J, leaving 5 bases unmatched.

This chain links TRBV6-5 with TRBJ1-1; perhaps TRBD1 as D (5 bases). Trimming took 6 bases from V and 3 from J, leaving 11 bases between them. Germline CDR1 reads MNHEY; CDR2 reads SVGAGI. The CDR3 is 13 amino acids. The CDR3 spells CASSPPGYTEAFF. The CDR3 coding sequence is TGTGCCAGCAGCCCCCCAGGGTACACTGAAGCTTTCTTT.

Concerning this clone itself: This specimen includes other DNA sequences encoding the same CDR3. The chain's CDR3 is CASSLGLAGNTGELFF. CDR3 bases: TGTGCCAGCAGCTTAGGACTAGCGGGGAACACCGGGGAGCTGTTTTTT. The chain is built from TRBV7-3 and TRBJ2-2, with 11 bases lining up with TRBD2. There are 16 residues in the CDR3. J gave up 1 base and V 2 bases, and 0 bases lay outside the gene matches. CDR1 SGHTA and CDR2 FQGTGA come from the germline V gene.

This clone has a handful of counts. The chain links TRBV19 to TRBJ1-5, with 9 bases fitting TRBD1. Germline-derived CDR1 and CDR2 are LNHDA and SQIVND (reference sequence). V shed 6 bases and J 5 bases; nucleotides not matched to a gene: 11. The length of the CDR3 is 16 residues. The CDR3 protein is CASRKPGQGYDQPQHF. The CDR3 DNA reads as TGTGCCAGTAGGAAACCGGGACAGGGTTATGATCAGCCCCAGCATTTT.

This clone showed up just a few times. The rearrangement uses TRBV9 and TRBJ1-1, with D possibly matching TRBD1 (5 bases). CDR1 and CDR2 from the germline V gene are SGDLS and YYNGEE. The V and J ends lost 1 base and 2 bases respectively, with 15 bases between them. There are 16 residues in the CDR3. The CDR3 loop is CASSVLGGTGNTEAFF. CDR3 DNA: TGTGCCAGCAGCGTATTGGGCGGAACAGGTAACACTGAAGCTTTCTTT. Full variable domain (outside the CDR3, taken from reference TRBV9 and TRBJ1-1): DSGVTQTPKHLITATGQRVTLRCSPRSGDLSVYWYQQSLDQGLQFLIQYYNGEERAKGNILERFSAQQFPDLHSELNLSSLELGDSALYFCASSVLGGTGNTEAFFGQGTRLTVV.

The chain combines TRBV25-1 with TRBJ2-5, with 9 positions matching TRBD2. J was trimmed by 4 bases and V by 6 bases; bases with no gene match: 12. CDR3 length equals 16 residues. CDR1 is MGHDK and CDR2 is SYGVNS in the germline V gene. CDR3 nucleotide sequence: TGTGCCAGCAGCGACTCGGCGCTAGCGGGGATAGAGACCCAGTACTTC. Its protein is CASSDSALAGIETQYF.

The CDR3 bases are TGCAGTGCTAGTGCCGGGACAGGGGTTTCAGATACGCAGTATTTT. This gives the protein CSASAGTGVSDTQYF. The chain uses TRBV20-1 and TRBJ2-3; 10 nucleotides match TRBD1. The junction had 7 bases not matched to a gene; V was cut back by 3 bases and J by 4 bases. The germline V gene has CDR1 DFQATT and CDR2 SNEGSKA (reference sequence). The CDR3 spans 15 residues.

The chain has TRBV7-8 and TRBJ2-1, with TRBD2 matching over 9 bases. The CDR3 runs to 18 residues. V gave up 5 bases and J gave up 3 bases; unmatched junction bases: 14. Germline CDR1 is SGHVS and CDR2 is FQNEAQ. CDR3 nucleotide sequence: TGTGCCAGCAGCAAAAGGACGAGCGGGAGGTCGGGCTACAATGAGCAGTTCTTC. Its protein product is CASSKRTSGRSGYNEQFF.

The chain combines TRBV6-6 with TRBJ1-5; TRBD1 matches 8 bases. Germline V gene sequence: CDR1 MNHNY, CDR2 SVGAGI (reference sequence). The J segment lost 4 bases and the V segment lost 6 bases, leaving 2 bases of the junction unmatched. CDR3 length equals 13 residues. CDR3 amino acids: CASRGQANQPQHF. The DNA of the CDR3 is TGTGCCAGCAGGGGACAGGCAAATCAGCCCCAGCATTTT.

This clone has a single count. The chain recombines TRBV28 with TRBJ1-2, with D unresolved. The length of the CDR3 is 11 residues. CDR1 is MDHEN and CDR2 is SYDVKM in the germline V gene. V shed 4 bases and J shed 7 bases, with 7 bases lying between them. The CDR3 sequence: CASSWTRGYTF. The CDR3 DNA is TGTGCCAGCAGTTGGACTCGTGGCTACACCTTC.

This chain connects TRBV5-1 to TRBJ1-1, with D possibly being TRBD1 (6 bases). This CDR3 has 16 residues. Germline V gene lookup returns CDR1 SGHRS and CDR2 YFSETQ. The V gene lost 4 bases and the J gene lost 0 bases, with 16 bases spanning the gap. CDR3 bases: TGCGCCAGCAGCCCCACCCCACAGGGATTGAACACTGAAGCTTTCTTT. Its protein product is CASSPTPQGLNTEAFF. Full variable domain (remainder filled in from reference TRBV5-1 and TRBJ1-1): KAGVTQTPRYLIKTRGQQVTLSCSPISGHRSVSWYQQTPGQGLQFLFEYFSETQRNKGNFPGRFSGRQFSNSRSEMNVSTLELGDSALYLCASSPTPQGLNTEAFFGQGTRLTVV.

This clone was seen once. The CDR3 nucleotides are TGTGCCATCAGTGAGTCTGCCCCCGGGGTGGCTTTCTTT. Its translation: CAISESAPGVAFF. The genes are TRBV10-3 and TRBJ1-1; the D is unclear. V was shortened by 0 bases and J by 11 bases, with 13 bases between the two germline ends. The CDR3 is 13 residues long. Germline CDR1 and CDR2: ENHRY and SYGVKD.

This sequence joins TRBV9 and TRBJ1-1; D remains ambiguous. The CDR3 runs 13 residues. The ends were cut back, 1 base at V and 2 bases at J, with 6 bases in the middle. CDR1 is SGDLS, CDR2 YYNGEE, per germline. This CDR3 is CASSVLTNTEAFF. CDR3 bases: TGTGCCAGCAGCGTACTGACAAACACTGAAGCTTTCTTT.

This clone is a singleton in its sample. The chain links TRBV15 to TRBJ1-2; D is ambiguous. Germline CDR1 and CDR2: LNHNV and YYDKDF (reference sequence). V was cut by 0 bases and J by 1 base, with 6 bases left in between. The CDR3 has 14 amino acids. CDR3 nucleotide sequence: TGTGCCACCAGCAGAGATCTTCTTAACTATGGCTACACCTTC. Protein product: CATSRDLLNYGYTF.

The J gene is TRBJ2-7, the V gene TRBV5-1, with D tentatively TRBD1 (6 bases). The CDR3 sequence is 13 residues long. Deletions cut 4 bases from V and 3 bases from J, with 11 bases between. Germline V gives CDR1 SGHRS, CDR2 YFSETQ. CDR3 DNA: TGCGCCAGCAGCGGGGGACATTTCTACGAGCAGTACTTC. This gives the protein CASSGGHFYEQYF.

The genes are TRBV19 and TRBJ1-4; D is perhaps TRBD1 (6 bases). V shed 9 bases and J shed 5 bases, with 16 bases lying between them. The CDR3 totals 14 residues. Germline assignment: CDR1 LNHDA and CDR2 SQIVND (reference sequence). The CDR3 DNA sequence: TGTGCCAGCGGCGCAGGGGCCATCAATGAAAAACTGTTTTTT. Its protein is CASGAGAINEKLFF.

J is TRBJ2-3 and V is TRBV2; tentative D call: TRBD1 (5 bases). Looked up from germline, CDR1 is SNHLY and CDR2 is FYNNEI. Trimming left V 4 bases short and J 0 bases short, with 8 bases between. This CDR3 is built from 14 residues. The CDR3 DNA reads TGTGCCAGCAGTGCCAGGGCGAGCACAGATACGCAGTATTTT. The encoded protein is CASSARASTDTQYF.

V and J are TRBV10-3 and TRBJ2-5, with D perhaps matching TRBD2 (6 bases). V lost 3 bases to trimming and J lost 1 base, with 15 bases between them. CDR1 ENHRY and CDR2 SYGVKD come from the germline V gene. CDR3 size: 16 residues. Written as DNA, the CDR3 is TGTGCCATCAGTGACCCAGGAGGGGCAGTCCAAGAGACCCAGTACTTC. Its protein product is CAISDPGGAVQETQYF.

The table lists this clone with a few counts. V is TRBV7-2 and J is TRBJ2-1; TRBD1 agrees at 7 bases. V shed 5 bases and J 4 bases; nucleotides not matched to a gene: 8. Germline V lookup: CDR1 SGHTA, CDR2 FQGNSA. The CDR3 contains 15 residues. CDR3 sequence: CASSPEGASYNEQFF. In nucleotides, the CDR3 is TGTGCCAGCAGCCCCGAGGGGGCTTCGTACAATGAGCAGTTCTTC.

This chain connects TRBV6-6 to TRBJ2-1, with 8 bases matching TRBD1. V lost 4 bases to trimming and J lost 4 bases; unmatched junction nucleotides: 6. The CDR3 contains 15 residues. Looked up from germline, CDR1 is MNHNY and CDR2 is SVGAGI (reference sequence). The CDR3 DNA sequence: TGTGCCAGCAGTTCGCGCGGGACAGGATACAATGAGCAGTTCTTC. Translating it yields CASSSRGTGYNEQFF.

V is TRBV19 and J is TRBJ1-5; D gene uncertain. V lost 10 bases and J 1 base, leaving 8 bases between the germline ends. The CDR3 contains 12 residues. Germline assignment: CDR1 LNHDA and CDR2 SQIVND (reference sequence). In nucleotides, the CDR3 is TGTGCCACCCGGGGAAGCAATCAGCCCCAGCATTTT. It translates to CATRGSNQPQHF.